Below are 3 T cell receptor beta chains sequenced from a single sample in a study of blood T cells in healthy people across ages. The second PCR ran about 6 to 11 cycles with a sample-barcoded 5' primer and J-beta primers. A single record per CDR3 protein comes from TCRdb applying MiXCR to the 5' RACE reads. The sample has around 2 million distinct CDR3 sequences; about two fifths are singletons. The sample consisted of blood. The receptors derive from a human donor in good health.

The table lists this clonotype with a few counts. The chain links TRBV10-3 to TRBJ2-3; 8 bases fit TRBD2. Germline V CDR1 and CDR2: ENHRY, SYGVKD. This CDR3 is built from 16 residues. J lost 1 base, V lost 2 bases, and 5 bases had no gene match. Written as DNA, the CDR3 is TGTGCCATCAGTGAGAGAGGGCGGGGGGGCACAGATACGCAGTATTTT. This sequence encodes CAISERGRGGTDTQYF.

This clonotype was seen more than once but under ten times. The chain recombines TRBV2 with TRBJ2-1; 10 positions agree with TRBD2. CDR1 and CDR2 (germline): SNHLY, FYNNEI. V gave up 10 bases and J gave up 5 bases; unmatched junction bases: 8. The CDR3 covers 14 residues. CDR3 sequence (DNA): TGTGCCAAAGAGGAGCGGGGGGGTCACAATGAGCAGTTCTTC. This encodes CAKEERGGHNEQFF.

This clonotype was seen ten or more times. This chain's CDR3 is CASSPPSTDTQYF. The DNA for the CDR3 is TGTGCCAGCTCACCACCTAGCACAGATACGCAGTATTTT. The chain couples TRBV18 to TRBJ2-3; D unresolved. The germline V gene encodes CDR1 KGHSH and CDR2 LQKENI. Trimming shortened V by 0 bases and J by 0 bases, and 1 base separated the two germline ends. The CDR3 has 13 amino acids.